This record concerns one T cell receptor beta chain sequence. Antigen unknown. Data came from immunoSEQ multiplex PCR; TCRdb stores just in-frame clones and leaves some out. The top ten clones hold more than 10% of a sample with approximately 500,000 clones, around 88% of them seen once. Indicated treatment: roughly 19 received Ad26.COV2.S at low or high dose, single or two shots; 5 received placebo; per-sample allocation not given. Collection of samples fell on day 63 after the first vaccine or placebo injection. It was Wuhan-strain SARS-CoV-2 spike that the Ad26 vaccine vector expressed. These data originate in a study of Ad26.COV2.S vaccination and SARS-CoV-2 variants. Whole-study context: COV1001, an Ad26.COV2.S trial, supplied this vaccine-arm donor. The vaccine Ad26.COV2.S was put into the muscle once, or twice with 56 days between. Overall study findings and caveats: Placebo recipients showed lower spike-specific TCR breadth than vaccinees.

The V gene's germline CDR1 is SEHNR and CDR2 FQNEAQ (reference sequence). This CDR3 comprises 17 residues. After removal of 5 bases from V and 1 base from J, the junction contained 6 bases not matched to a gene. This TCR was sampled from a person aged 18-65 years who received the Ad26.COV2.S COVID-19 vaccine or a placebo. The rearrangement links TRBV7-9 to TRBJ2-6, with 9 bases lining up with TRBD1. The sample here was peripheral blood, taken in a trial of Ad26.COV2.S vaccine versus placebo. CDR3 sequence: CASSTGQGISGANVLTF. The CDR3 nucleotides are TGTGCCAGCAGCACGGGACAGGGAATTTCTGGGGCCAACGTCCTGACTTTC.